Here is one T cell receptor beta chain with its context. Authors' data handling: Estimated nucleated cell counts came from reference gene primer amplification. Generated by immunoSEQ multiplex PCR, the TCRdb table keeps only in-frame clones and is missing some. V and J calls and clone size are those listed in that table; D and trimming were worked out from the DNA. The sample consists of some 370,000 clones, approximately 88% of them appearing once. CDR1 is MNHEY, CDR2 SVGAGI, per germline. The germline V and J ends were trimmed by 6 bases and 7 bases, with 18 bases remaining between them. This CDR3 is 15 amino acids long. The sample comes from a study of blood T cell repertoires in COVID-19. Overall study: Donors in the United States, Italy and Spain gave samples during acute or convalescent COVID-19. PBMCs, B-cell-depleted T cells, or T cells were the source of the cDNA or gDNA that made up the material.

This clonotype originated in a man aged 35-49 years with acute or convalescent COVID-19. The rearrangement links TRBV6-5 to TRBJ1-4; tentative D call: TRBD1 (5 bases). Sequencing used peripheral blood. CDR3 sequence reads: CASSPRPGTGEKLFF. Here the CDR3 DNA reads TGTGCCAGCAGCCCAAGACCAGGCACAGGTGAAAAACTGTTTTTT.